Listed here are 5 T cell receptor beta chains from one sample, sequenced in a study of control samples from healthy donors and cancer patients. Sequenced by immunoSEQ multiplex PCR; TCRdb stores in-frame clones only, minus some. The sample carries roughly 120,000 clones, 93% recorded once. Sequencing used PBMCs. These receptors were obtained from a man aged 45-65 years with head and neck cancer.

The chain couples TRBV6-2 or TRBV6-3 to TRBJ2-7; the D gene is possibly TRBD1 (6 bases). There are 14 residues in the CDR3. Trimming removed 5 bases from V and 6 bases from J, with 17 bases in between. Germline CDR1 is MNHEY and CDR2 is SVGEGT. CDR3 nucleotide sequence: TGTGCCAGCAGTAGCCATCAGACACAGGGCGAGCAGTACTTC. Translated: CASSSHQTQGEQYF.

The gene calls are TRBV7-2 and TRBJ2-3; D is uncertain. This CDR3 comprises 13 residues. Trimming left V 4 bases short and J 1 base short, with 6 bases between. CDR1 is SGHTA, CDR2 FQGNSA, per germline. The CDR3 sequence is CASSSGRTDTQYF. The CDR3 DNA reads TGTGCCAGCAGCTCCGGACGCACAGATACGCAGTATTTT.

This clone was detected only once. The CDR3, as DNA: TGTGCCACCAGCGGGACAGCCGACGTAGGGGATACGCAGTATTTT. Its translation: CATSGTADVGDTQYF. V and J are TRBV24-1 and TRBJ2-3, with 7 bases lining up with TRBD1. Germline V gene sequence: CDR1 KGHDR, CDR2 SFDVKD. V lost 7 bases to trimming and J lost 6 bases; unmatched junction nucleotides: 12. The CDR3 has 15 residues.

The chain has TRBV11-2 and TRBJ1-6; TRBD1 might be the D (5 bases). The CDR3 runs 13 residues. V dropped 5 bases and J dropped 9 bases, with 11 bases sitting between them. The germline V gene has CDR1 SGHAT and CDR2 FQNNGV. The CDR3 spells CASSLGVFSPLHF. The CDR3 DNA sequence: TGTGCCAGCAGCCTAGGGGTTTTTTCACCCCTCCACTTT.

The chain joins TRBV6-2 or TRBV6-3 to TRBJ1-5, with 8 bases that match TRBD1. Germline CDR1 MNHEY, CDR2 SVGEGT. CDR3 length equals 15 residues. With 4 bases clipped from V and 5 bases from J, the junction kept 7 bases outside the gene matches. In nucleotides, the CDR3 is TGTGCCAGCAGTTCAGGGACAGGCCCCTATCAGCCCCAGCATTTT. Protein product: CASSSGTGPYQPQHF.